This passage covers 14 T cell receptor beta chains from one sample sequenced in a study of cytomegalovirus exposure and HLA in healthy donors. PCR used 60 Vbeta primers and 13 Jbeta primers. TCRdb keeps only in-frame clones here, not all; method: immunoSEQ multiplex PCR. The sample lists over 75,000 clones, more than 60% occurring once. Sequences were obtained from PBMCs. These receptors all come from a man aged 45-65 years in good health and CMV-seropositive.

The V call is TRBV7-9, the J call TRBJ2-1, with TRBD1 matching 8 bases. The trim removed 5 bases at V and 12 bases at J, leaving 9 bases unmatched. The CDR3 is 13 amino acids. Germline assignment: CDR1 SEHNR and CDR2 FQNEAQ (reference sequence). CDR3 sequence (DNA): TGTGCCAGCAGCCCATCCCAGGGGGCCGGGCAGTTCTTC. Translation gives CASSPSQGAGQFF.

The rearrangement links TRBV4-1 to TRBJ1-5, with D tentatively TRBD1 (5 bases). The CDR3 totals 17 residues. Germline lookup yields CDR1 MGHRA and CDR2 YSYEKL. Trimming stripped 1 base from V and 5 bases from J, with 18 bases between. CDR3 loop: CASSQGPGDPQYQPQHF. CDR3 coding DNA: TGCGCCAGCAGCCAAGGTCCGGGGGATCCACAATATCAGCCCCAGCATTTT.

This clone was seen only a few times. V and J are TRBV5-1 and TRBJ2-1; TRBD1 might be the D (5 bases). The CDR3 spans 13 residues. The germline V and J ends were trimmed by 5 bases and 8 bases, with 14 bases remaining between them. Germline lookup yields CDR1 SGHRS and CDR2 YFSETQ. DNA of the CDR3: TGCGCCAGCAGACATCCCCAGGGCCATGAGCAGTTCTTC. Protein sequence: CASRHPQGHEQFF.

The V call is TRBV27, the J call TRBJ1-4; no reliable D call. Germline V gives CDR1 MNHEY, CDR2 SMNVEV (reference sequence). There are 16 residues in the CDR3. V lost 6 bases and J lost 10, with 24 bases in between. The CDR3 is CASRDGTPLEVGKLFF. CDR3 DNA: TGTGCCAGCAGAGACGGAACCCCTCTAGAGGTGGGAAAACTGTTTTTT.

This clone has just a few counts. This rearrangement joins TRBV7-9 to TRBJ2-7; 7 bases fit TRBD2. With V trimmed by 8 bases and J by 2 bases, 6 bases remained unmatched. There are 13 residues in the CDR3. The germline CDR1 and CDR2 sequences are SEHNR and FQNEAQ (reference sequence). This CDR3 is CASGGVGAYEQYF. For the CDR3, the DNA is TGTGCCAGCGGGGGGGTCGGGGCCTACGAGCAGTACTTC.

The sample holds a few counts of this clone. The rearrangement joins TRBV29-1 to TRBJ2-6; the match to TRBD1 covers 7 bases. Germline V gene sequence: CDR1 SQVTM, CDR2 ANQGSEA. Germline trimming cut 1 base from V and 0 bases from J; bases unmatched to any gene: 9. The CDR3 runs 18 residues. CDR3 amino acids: CSVEAWDSSYSGANVLTF. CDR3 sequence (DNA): TGCAGCGTTGAAGCGTGGGACAGTAGTTACTCTGGGGCCAACGTCCTGACTTTC.

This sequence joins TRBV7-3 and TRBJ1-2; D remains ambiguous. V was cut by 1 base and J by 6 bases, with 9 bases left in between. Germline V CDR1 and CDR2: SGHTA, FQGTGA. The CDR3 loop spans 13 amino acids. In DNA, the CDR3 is TGTGCCAGCAGCTTAATTGGTGAGGATGGCTACACCTTC. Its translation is CASSLIGEDGYTF.

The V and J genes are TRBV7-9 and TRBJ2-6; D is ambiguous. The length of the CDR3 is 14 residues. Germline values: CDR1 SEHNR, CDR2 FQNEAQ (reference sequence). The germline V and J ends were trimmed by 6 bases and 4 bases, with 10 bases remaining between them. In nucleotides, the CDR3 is TGTGCCAGCAGTAGCACCTTGGGGGCCAACGTCCTGACTTTC. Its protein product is CASSSTLGANVLTF.

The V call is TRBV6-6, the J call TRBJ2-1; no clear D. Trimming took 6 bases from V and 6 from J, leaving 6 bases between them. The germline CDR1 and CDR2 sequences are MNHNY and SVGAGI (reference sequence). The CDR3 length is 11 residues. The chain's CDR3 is CASSPGNEQFF. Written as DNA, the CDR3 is TGTGCCAGCAGCCCGGGCAATGAGCAGTTCTTC.

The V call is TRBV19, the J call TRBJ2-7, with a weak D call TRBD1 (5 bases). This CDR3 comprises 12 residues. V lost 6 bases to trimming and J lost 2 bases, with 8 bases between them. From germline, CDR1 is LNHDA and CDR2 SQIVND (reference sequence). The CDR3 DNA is TGTGCCAGTAGCGGCAGGGCCTACGAGCAGTACTTC. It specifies CASSGRAYEQYF.

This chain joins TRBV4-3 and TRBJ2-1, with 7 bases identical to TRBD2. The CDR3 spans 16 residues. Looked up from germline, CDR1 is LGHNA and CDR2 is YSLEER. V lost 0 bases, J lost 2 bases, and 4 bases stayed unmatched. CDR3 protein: CASSQDTSGAYNEQFF. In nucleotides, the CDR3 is TGCGCCAGCAGCCAAGATACGAGCGGGGCCTACAATGAGCAGTTCTTC.

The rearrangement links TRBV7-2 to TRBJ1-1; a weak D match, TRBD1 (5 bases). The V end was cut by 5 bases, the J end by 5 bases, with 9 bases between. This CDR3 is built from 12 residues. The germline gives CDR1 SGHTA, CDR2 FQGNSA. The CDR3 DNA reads TGTGCCAGCAGCCACAGGTGGACTGAAGCTTTCTTT. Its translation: CASSHRWTEAFF.

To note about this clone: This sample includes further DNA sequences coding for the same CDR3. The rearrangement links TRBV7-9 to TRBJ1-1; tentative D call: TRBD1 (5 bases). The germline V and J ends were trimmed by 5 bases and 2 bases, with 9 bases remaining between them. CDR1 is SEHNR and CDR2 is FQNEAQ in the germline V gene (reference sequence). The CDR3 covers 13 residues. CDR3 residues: CASSPGTNTEAFF. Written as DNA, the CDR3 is TGTGCCAGCAGCCCTGGGACTAACACTGAAGCTTTCTTT. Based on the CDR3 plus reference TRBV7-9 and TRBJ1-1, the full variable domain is DTGVSQNPRHKITKRGQNVTFRCDPISEHNRLYWYRQTLGQGPEFLTYFQNEAQLEKSRLLSDRFSAERPKGSFSTLEIQRTEQGDSAMYLCASSPGTNTEAFFGQGTRLTVV.

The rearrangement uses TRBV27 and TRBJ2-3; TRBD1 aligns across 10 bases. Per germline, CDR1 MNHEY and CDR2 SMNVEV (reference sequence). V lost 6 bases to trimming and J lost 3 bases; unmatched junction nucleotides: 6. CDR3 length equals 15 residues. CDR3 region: CASRGQGIWTDTQYF. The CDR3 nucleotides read TGTGCCAGCAGGGGACAGGGGATATGGACAGATACGCAGTATTTT.